The T cell receptor (beta chain) under discussion was sequenced for a study of beta chain features in type 1 diabetes. The authors reverse transcribed all of the isolated RNA, so sequencing captured expressed TCRB transcripts. The data were produced by immunoSEQ multiplex PCR, yet TCRdb's version contains in-frame clones alone and is incomplete. Here the sample spans about 180,000 clones, 10% to 15% being singletons. The collection from each donor was one heparinised blood draw averaging about 110 mL. Cells sorted by CD45RO/CCR7/CD25/CD127/CD95/CD27 comprised CD4+ naive, central memory, regulatory and stem cell-like memory cells. Germline trimming cut 7 bases from V and 8 bases from J; bases unmatched to any gene: 13. Looked up from germline, CDR1 is SGHAT and CDR2 is FQNNGV. This CDR3 has 14 residues.

This rearrangement joins TRBV11-2 to TRBJ1-2, with 7 bases that match TRBD1. This receptor was identified in a woman between 18 and 29 years old in good health. The sample consisted of central memory CD4+ T cells from blood. The CDR3 DNA reads TGTGCCAGCACCTTTCGAGGGGGCGCGGGAGGCTACACCTTC. It encodes CASTFRGGAGGYTF. Full variable domain (remainder filled in from reference TRBV11-2 and TRBJ1-2): EAGVAQSPRYKIIEKRQSVAFWCNPISGHATLYWYQQILGQGPKLLIQFQNNGVVDDSQLPKDRFSAERLKGVDSTLKIQPAKLEDSAVYLCASTFRGGAGGYTFGSGTRLTVV.